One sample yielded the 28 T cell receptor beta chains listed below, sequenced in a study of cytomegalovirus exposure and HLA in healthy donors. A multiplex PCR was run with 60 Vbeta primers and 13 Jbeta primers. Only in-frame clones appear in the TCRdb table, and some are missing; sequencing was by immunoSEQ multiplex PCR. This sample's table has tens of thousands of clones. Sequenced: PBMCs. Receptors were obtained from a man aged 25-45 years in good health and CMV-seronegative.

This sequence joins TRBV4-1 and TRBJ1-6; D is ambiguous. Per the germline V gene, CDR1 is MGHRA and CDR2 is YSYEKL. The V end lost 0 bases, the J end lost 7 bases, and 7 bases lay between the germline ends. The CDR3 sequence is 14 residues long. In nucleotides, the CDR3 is TGCGCCAGCAGCCAAGATCGGGTGAATTCACCCCTCCACTTT. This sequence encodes CASSQDRVNSPLHF.

CDR3 loop: CASSSRSYTGELFF. CDR3 sequence (DNA): TGTGCCAGCAGCTCGCGGTCTTACACCGGGGAGCTGTTTTTT. The rearrangement joins TRBV9 to TRBJ2-2, with unresolved D. Germline V CDR1 and CDR2: SGDLS, YYNGEE. Trimming took 4 bases from V and 3 from J, leaving 10 bases between them. This CDR3 is 14 amino acids long. The entire variable domain, with the rest obtained from reference TRBV9 and TRBJ2-2, is as follows: DSGVTQTPKHLITATGQRVTLRCSPRSGDLSVYWYQQSLDQGLQFLIQYYNGEERAKGNILERFSAQQFPDLHSELNLSSLELGDSALYFCASSSRSYTGELFFGEGSRLTVL.

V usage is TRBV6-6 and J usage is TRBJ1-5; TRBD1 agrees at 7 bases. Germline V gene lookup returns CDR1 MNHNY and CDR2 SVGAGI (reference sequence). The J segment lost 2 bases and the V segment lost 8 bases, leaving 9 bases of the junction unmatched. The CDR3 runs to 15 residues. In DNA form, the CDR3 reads TGTGCCAGCCTCCAGGACAGGAGAGGCAATCAGCCCCAGCATTTT. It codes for CASLQDRRGNQPQHF.

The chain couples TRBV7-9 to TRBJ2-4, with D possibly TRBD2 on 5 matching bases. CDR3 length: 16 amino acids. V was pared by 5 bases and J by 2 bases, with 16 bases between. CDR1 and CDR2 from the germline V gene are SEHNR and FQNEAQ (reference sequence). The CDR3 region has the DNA TGTGCCAGCAGCCCAGGCCCTCGGGGATCCAAAAACATTCAGTACTTC. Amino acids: CASSPGPRGSKNIQYF. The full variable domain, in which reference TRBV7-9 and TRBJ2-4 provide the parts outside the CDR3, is DTGVSQNPRHKITKRGQNVTFRCDPISEHNRLYWYRQTLGQGPEFLTYFQNEAQLEKSRLLSDRFSAERPKGSFSTLEIQRTEQGDSAMYLCASSPGPRGSKNIQYFGAGTRLSVL.

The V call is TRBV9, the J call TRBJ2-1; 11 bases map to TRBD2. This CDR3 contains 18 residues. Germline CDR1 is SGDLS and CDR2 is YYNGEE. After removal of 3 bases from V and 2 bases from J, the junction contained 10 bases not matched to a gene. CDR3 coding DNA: TGTGCCAGCAGCGGAAATCCGACTAGCGGGAAACCCTACAATGAGCAGTTCTTC. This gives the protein CASSGNPTSGKPYNEQFF.

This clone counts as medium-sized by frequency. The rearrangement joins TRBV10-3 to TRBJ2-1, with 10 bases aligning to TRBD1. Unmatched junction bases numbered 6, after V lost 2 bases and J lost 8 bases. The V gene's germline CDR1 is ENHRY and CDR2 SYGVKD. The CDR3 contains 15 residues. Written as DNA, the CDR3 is TGTGCCATCAGTGAGCCCGGACAGGGGGAGGATGAGCAGTTCTTC. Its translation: CAISEPGQGEDEQFF.

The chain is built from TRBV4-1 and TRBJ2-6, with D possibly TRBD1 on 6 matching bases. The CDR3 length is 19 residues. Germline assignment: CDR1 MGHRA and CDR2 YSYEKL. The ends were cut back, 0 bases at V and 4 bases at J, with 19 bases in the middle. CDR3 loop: CASSQDGKTGQSGANVLTF. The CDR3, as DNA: TGCGCCAGCAGCCAAGATGGGAAGACAGGACAATCCGGGGCCAACGTCCTGACTTTC.

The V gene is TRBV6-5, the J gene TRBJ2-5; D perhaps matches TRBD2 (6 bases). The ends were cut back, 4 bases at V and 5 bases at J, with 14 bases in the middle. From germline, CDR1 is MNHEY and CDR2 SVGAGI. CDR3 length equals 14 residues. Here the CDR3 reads CASSSPGVLETQYF. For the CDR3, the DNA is TGTGCCAGCAGTTCCCCGGGAGTTTTGGAGACCCAGTACTTC.

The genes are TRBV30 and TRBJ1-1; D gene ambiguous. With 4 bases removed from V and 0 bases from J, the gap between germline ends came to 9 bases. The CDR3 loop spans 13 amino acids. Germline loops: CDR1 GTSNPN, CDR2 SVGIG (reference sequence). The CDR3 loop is CAWIGGMNTEAFF. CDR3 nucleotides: TGTGCCTGGATCGGAGGGATGAACACTGAAGCTTTCTTT.

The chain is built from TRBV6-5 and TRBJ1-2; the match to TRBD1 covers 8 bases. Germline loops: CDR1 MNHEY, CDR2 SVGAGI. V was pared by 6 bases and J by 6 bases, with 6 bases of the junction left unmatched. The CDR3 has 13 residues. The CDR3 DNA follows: TGTGCCAGCAGCCTCGACAGGGGTAATGGCTACACCTTC. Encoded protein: CASSLDRGNGYTF.

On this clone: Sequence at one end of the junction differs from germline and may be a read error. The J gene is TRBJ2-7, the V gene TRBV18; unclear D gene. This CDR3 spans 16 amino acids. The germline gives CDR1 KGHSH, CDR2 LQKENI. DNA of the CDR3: TGTGCCAGCGCACCCCCTTTGACTGAAGTCGCCTACGAGCAGTACTTC. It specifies CASAPPLTEVAYEQYF.

CDR3 sequence reads: CASSAEGATNEKLFF. The CDR3, as DNA: TGTGCCAGCAGCGCCGAGGGGGCAACTAATGAAAAACTGTTTTTT. The chain recombines TRBV11-2 with TRBJ1-4; possible D gene TRBD1, 6 bases. This CDR3 is 15 amino acids long. Germline lookup yields CDR1 SGHAT and CDR2 FQNNGV. The ends were cut back, 5 bases at V and 0 bases at J, with 10 bases in the middle.

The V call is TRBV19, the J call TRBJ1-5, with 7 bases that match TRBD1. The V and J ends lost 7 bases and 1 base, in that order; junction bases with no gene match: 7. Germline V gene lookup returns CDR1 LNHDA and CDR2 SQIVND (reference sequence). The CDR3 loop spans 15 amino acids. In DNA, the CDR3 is TGTGCCAGTAAAACAGGGGTATGGAGCAATCAGCCCCAGCATTTT. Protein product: CASKTGVWSNQPQHF.

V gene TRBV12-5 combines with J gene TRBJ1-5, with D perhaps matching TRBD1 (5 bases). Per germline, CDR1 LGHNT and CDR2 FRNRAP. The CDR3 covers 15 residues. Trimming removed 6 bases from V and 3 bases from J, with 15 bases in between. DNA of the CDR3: TGTGCTAGTGGGCTGTGGGGGGGAATCAATCAGCCCCAGCATTTT. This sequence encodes CASGLWGGINQPQHF. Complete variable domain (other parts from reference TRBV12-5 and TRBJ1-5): DARVTQTPRHKVTEMGQEVTMRCQPILGHNTVFWYRQTMMQGLELLAYFRNRAPLDDSGMPKDRFSAEMPDATLATLKIQPSEPRDSAVYFCASGLWGGINQPQHFGDGTRLSIL.

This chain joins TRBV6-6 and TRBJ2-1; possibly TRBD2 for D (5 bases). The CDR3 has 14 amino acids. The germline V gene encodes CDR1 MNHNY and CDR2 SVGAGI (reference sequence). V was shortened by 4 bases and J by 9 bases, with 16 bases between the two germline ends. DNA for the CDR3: TGTGCCAGCAGTTCCGACTACTACTCCCGTGAGCAGTTCTTC. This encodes CASSSDYYSREQFF.

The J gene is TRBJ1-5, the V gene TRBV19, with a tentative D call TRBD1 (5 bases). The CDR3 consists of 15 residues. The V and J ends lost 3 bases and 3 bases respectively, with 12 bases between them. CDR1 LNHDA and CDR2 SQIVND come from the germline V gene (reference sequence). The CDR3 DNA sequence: TGTGCCAGTAGTATTGGGCAGGGCACCAATCAGCCCCAGCATTTT. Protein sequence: CASSIGQGTNQPQHF.

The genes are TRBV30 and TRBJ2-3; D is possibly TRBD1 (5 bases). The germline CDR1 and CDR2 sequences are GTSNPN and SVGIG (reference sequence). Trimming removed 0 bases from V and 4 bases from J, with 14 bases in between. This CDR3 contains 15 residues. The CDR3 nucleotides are TGTGCCTGGAGTGTACCTAGGGGTTATGCAGATACGCAGTATTTT. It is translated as CAWSVPRGYADTQYF.

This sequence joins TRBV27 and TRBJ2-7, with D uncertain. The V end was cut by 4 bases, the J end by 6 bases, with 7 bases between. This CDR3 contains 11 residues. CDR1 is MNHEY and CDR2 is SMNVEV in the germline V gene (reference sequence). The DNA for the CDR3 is TGTGCCAGCAGTTATCGAGGCGAGCAGTACTTC. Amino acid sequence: CASSYRGEQYF.

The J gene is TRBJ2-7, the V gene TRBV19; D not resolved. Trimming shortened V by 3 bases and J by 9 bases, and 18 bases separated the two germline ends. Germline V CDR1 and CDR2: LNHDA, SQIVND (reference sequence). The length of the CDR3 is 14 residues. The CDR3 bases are TGTGCCAGTAGTATGGGCATGGCCCTGGCAGCGCAGTACTTC. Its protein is CASSMGMALAAQYF.

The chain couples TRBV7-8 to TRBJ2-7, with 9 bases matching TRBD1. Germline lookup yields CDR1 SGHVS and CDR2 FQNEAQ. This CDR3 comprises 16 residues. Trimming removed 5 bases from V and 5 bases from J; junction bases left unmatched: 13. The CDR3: CASSPSVGTGRDEQYF. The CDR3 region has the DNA TGTGCCAGCAGCCCGTCGGTCGGGACAGGGCGCGACGAGCAGTACTTC.

The CDR3 coding sequence is TGTGCCAGCAGCCAAATCGGGAGAGAAGCTTTCTTT. This gives the protein CASSQIGREAFF. The J gene is TRBJ1-1, the V gene TRBV14, with D unresolved. The V and J ends lost 2 bases and 8 bases respectively, with 9 bases between them. The CDR3 totals 12 residues. CDR1 and CDR2 from the germline V gene are SGHDN and FVKESK.

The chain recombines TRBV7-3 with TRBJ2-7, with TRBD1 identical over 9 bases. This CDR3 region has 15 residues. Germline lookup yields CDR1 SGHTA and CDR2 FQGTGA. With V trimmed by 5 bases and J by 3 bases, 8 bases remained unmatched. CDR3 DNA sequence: TGTGCCAGCAGCCAAGGAGGACAGGGGAACTACGAGCAGTACTTC. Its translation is CASSQGGQGNYEQYF.

DNA of the CDR3: TGTGCCAGCAGTATCGGGACAGGGGCCTACGAGCAGTACTTC. Protein: CASSIGTGAYEQYF. V and J are TRBV13 and TRBJ2-7, with 10 nucleotides matching TRBD1. V gave up 6 bases and J gave up 2 bases; unmatched junction bases: 4. Germline-derived CDR1 and CDR2 are PRHDT and FYEKMQ (reference sequence). CDR3 length equals 14 residues. Filled out from reference TRBV13 and TRBJ2-7, the complete variable domain reads AAGVIQSPRHLIKEKRETATLKCYPIPRHDTVYWYQQGPGQDPQFLISFYEKMQSDKGSIPDRFSAQQFSDYHSELNMSSLELGDSALYFCASSIGTGAYEQYFGPGTRLTVT.

CDR3 DNA sequence: TGTGCCAGCAGCTTAGACTCCAGGGGAGGGGAGCAGTACTTC. Residues: CASSLDSRGGEQYF. The V and J genes are TRBV11-3 and TRBJ2-7; maybe TRBD2 (7 bases). The V and J ends lost 0 bases and 7 bases respectively, with 13 bases between them. Germline CDR1 is SGHNT and CDR2 is YENEEA. This CDR3 region has 14 residues.

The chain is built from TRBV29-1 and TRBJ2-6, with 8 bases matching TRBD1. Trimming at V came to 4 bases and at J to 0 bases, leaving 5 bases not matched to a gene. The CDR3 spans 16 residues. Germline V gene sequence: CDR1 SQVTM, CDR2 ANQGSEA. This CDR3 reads CSVGPGQDSGANVLTF. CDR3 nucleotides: TGCAGCGTTGGGCCGGGACAGGACTCTGGGGCCAACGTCCTGACTTTC.

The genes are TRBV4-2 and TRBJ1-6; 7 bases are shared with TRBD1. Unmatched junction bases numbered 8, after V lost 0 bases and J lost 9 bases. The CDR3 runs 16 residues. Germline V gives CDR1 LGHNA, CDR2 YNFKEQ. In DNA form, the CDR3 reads TGTGCCAGCAGCCAAGAAGGCAGGGGGACGGCTTCACCCCTCCACTTT. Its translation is CASSQEGRGTASPLHF.

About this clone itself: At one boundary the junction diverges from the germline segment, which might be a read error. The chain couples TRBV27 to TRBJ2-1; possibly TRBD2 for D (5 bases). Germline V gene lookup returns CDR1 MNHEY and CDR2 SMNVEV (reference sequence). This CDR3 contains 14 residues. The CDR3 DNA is TGTGCCAGCAGCCCGGGAAACTCCGACAATGAGCAGTTCTTC. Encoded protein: CASSPGNSDNEQFF.

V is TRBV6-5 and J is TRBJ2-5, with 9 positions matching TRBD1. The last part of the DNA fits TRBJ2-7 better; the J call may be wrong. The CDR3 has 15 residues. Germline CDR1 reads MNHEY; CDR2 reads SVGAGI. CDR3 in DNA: TGTGCCAGCAGGAGAACAGGGGGCCCGTCTTACGAGCAGTACTTC. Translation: CASRRTGGPSYEQYF.